Listed here are 13 T cell receptor beta chains from one sample, sequenced in a study of type 1 regulatory T cells. The antigens for these receptors are not known. Each CDR3 protein gets one entry after TCRdb re-called the reads with MiXCR. This table holds just under 65,000 distinct CDR3 sequences, around 49% found once. The sequencing input was cultured non-Tr1 T cells, either the whole culture or a sorted T cell fraction (not recorded which). The origin of the receptors is a human donor in good health.

For the CDR3, the DNA is TGTGCCAGCAGCCCCCGACATCTGAACACTGAAGCTTTCTTT. Its protein product is CASSPRHLNTEAFF. The J gene is TRBJ1-1, the V gene TRBV7-2; unclear D gene. CDR3 length equals 14 residues. Germline CDR1 SGHTA, CDR2 FQGNSA. V lost 5 bases to trimming and J lost 0 bases, with 10 bases between them.

The CDR3 region has the DNA TGCGCCAGCAGCTTGGTTCCGACCTCTCCTGGCGAGCAGTACTTC. Protein sequence: CASSLVPTSPGEQYF. J is TRBJ2-7 and V is TRBV5-1; D gene ambiguous. CDR3 length: 15 amino acids. Germline values: CDR1 SGHRS, CDR2 YFSETQ. Between the trimmed V and J ends, which lost 0 bases and 6 bases, there was a span of 16 bases.

The CDR3 here is CASSVGTGGTYEQYF. In nucleotides, the CDR3 is TGTGCCAGCAGCGTAGGAACGGGGGGGACCTACGAGCAGTACTTC. V usage is TRBV9 and J usage is TRBJ2-7; 8 bases align to TRBD2. The CDR3 spans 15 residues. The germline CDR1 and CDR2 sequences are SGDLS and YYNGEE. The ends lost 0 bases at V and 2 bases at J; junction bases unmatched: 4.

This clonotype showed up just a few times. The chain links TRBV11-3 to TRBJ2-1, with TRBD2 matching 13 bases. The CDR3 covers 17 residues. Germline V CDR1 and CDR2: SGHNT, YENEEA. Trimming took 1 base from V and 5 from J; bases not matched to a gene: 5. The CDR3 spells CASSLGGLAGVDNEQFF. DNA for the CDR3: TGTGCCAGCAGCTTAGGAGGACTAGCGGGGGTAGACAATGAGCAGTTCTTC.

This chain uses TRBV5-1 with TRBJ2-3; D gene ambiguous. The germline CDR1 and CDR2 sequences are SGHRS and YFSETQ. This CDR3 has 13 amino acids. The germline V and J ends were trimmed by 5 bases and 2 bases, with 9 bases remaining between them. The CDR3 bases are TGCGCCAGCAGTTCTACGGTCACAGATACGCAGTATTTT. Its protein product is CASSSTVTDTQYF.

The chain is built from TRBV3-1 and TRBJ2-2, with D possibly being TRBD1 or TRBD2 (5 bases each). This CDR3 spans 15 amino acids. CDR1 LGHDT and CDR2 YNNKEL come from the germline V gene (reference sequence). V was pared by 4 bases and J by 4 bases, with 13 bases between. CDR3: CASSRRDGGTGELFF. The CDR3 nucleotides are TGTGCCAGCAGCCGCCGGGACGGTGGCACCGGGGAGCTGTTTTTT.

The chain has TRBV7-2 and TRBJ2-5, with D tentatively TRBD2 (5 bases). Germline CDR1 SGHTA, CDR2 FQGNSA. This CDR3 contains 14 residues. Trimming left V 5 bases short and J 1 base short, with 11 bases between. The CDR3 spells CASSGGGSQETQYF. CDR3 bases: TGTGCCAGCAGCGGCGGCGGGTCCCAAGAGACCCAGTACTTC.

The genes are TRBV11-2 and TRBJ2-7, with D possibly being TRBD1 (5 bases). CDR1 and CDR2 from the germline V gene are SGHAT and FQNNGV. V was cut by 4 bases and J by 1 base, with 17 bases left in between. The CDR3 consists of 16 residues. The CDR3 DNA reads as TGTGCCAGCAGCTCGCCGGCTTACAGGAATTCCTACGAGCAGTACTTC. Its protein product is CASSSPAYRNSYEQYF.

This clonotype was counted between two and nine times. The genes are TRBV3-1 and TRBJ2-3; 8 bases map to TRBD2. This CDR3 contains 14 residues. The V and J ends lost 4 bases and 5 bases, in that order; junction bases with no gene match: 5. Germline V gene sequence: CDR1 LGHDT, CDR2 YNNKEL (reference sequence). DNA for the CDR3: TGTGCCAGCAGCCTCACAAGCGGGGGAGATACGCAGTATTTT. Translating gives CASSLTSGGDTQYF.

This clonotype has more than one count but fewer than ten. V gene TRBV11-2 combines with J gene TRBJ2-3, with TRBD2 matching 10 bases. Losses at the gene ends were 0 bases for V and 8 bases for J; bases not matched to a gene: 11. Germline values: CDR1 SGHAT, CDR2 FQNNGV. The CDR3 runs to 17 residues. The CDR3 DNA follows: TGTGCCAGCAGCTTAGATAGGGGAAGCGGGGGGGCCGGTACGCAGTATTTT. Translated: CASSLDRGSGGAGTQYF.

This chain connects TRBV7-9 to TRBJ2-3, with 8 bases lining up with TRBD2. In germline, CDR1 is SEHNR, CDR2 FQNEAQ (reference sequence). The CDR3 totals 16 residues. J lost 0 bases, V lost 0 bases, and 2 bases had no gene match. CDR3 sequence (DNA): TGTGCCAGCAGCTTAGCGGTAGCGGGAAGCACAGATACGCAGTATTTT. It is translated as CASSLAVAGSTDTQYF.

This chain links TRBV11-2 with TRBJ1-6; possible D gene TRBD1, 6 bases. Germline assignment: CDR1 SGHAT and CDR2 FQNNGV. This CDR3 contains 20 residues. V was shortened by 4 bases and J by 0 bases, with 22 bases between the two germline ends. Here the CDR3 DNA reads TGTGCCAGCAGCTCCTTAAGGGGGACAAGGCCAAGCTCCTATAATTCACCCCTCCACTTT. It yields the protein CASSSLRGTRPSSYNSPLHF.

The rearrangement links TRBV6-6 to TRBJ2-7; D is uncertain. The ends were cut back, 10 bases at V and 3 bases at J, with 13 bases in the middle. This CDR3 region has 12 residues. Germline-derived CDR1 and CDR2 are MNHNY and SVGAGI (reference sequence). The CDR3 coding sequence is TGTGCCACCCGTGCAGCACGCTACGAGCAGTACTTC. Amino acid sequence: CATRAARYEQYF.